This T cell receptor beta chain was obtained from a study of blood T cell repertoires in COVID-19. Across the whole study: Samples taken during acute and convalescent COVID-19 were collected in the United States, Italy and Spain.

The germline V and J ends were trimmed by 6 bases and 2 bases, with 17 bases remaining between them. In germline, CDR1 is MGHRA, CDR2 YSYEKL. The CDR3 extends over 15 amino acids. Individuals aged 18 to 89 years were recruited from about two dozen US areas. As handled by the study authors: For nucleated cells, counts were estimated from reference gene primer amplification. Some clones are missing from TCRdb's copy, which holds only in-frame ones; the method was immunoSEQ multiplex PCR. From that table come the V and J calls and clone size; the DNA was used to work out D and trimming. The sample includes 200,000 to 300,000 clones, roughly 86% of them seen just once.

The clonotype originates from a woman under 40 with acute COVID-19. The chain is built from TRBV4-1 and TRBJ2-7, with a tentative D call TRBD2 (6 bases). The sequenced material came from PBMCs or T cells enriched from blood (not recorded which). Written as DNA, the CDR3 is TGCGCCAGCAGTAGGTTAGGGGACTCACCCTACGAGCAGTACTTC. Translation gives CASSRLGDSPYEQYF.